This paragraph reports one T cell receptor (beta chain). Its cognate antigen is unknown. Some clones are missing from TCRdb's copy, which holds only in-frame ones; the method was immunoSEQ multiplex PCR. The sample gives approximately 120,000 clones, about 90% of which show up once; around 2.1% is in the top ten. This entry is derived from a study of cytomegalovirus exposure and HLA in healthy donors. Whole-study context: The 120 validation repertoires used the same platform as the 550 to 700 first-cohort repertoires (as reported by a later analysis).

Study-level points and caveats: Most TCR sequences proved rare, with some public TCRs found in many donors. In vitro data verified a few CMV-associated chains as specific for CMV antigens.

Germline V gives CDR1 SGDLS, CDR2 YYNGEE. V gave up 0 bases and J gave up 4 bases, with 11 bases separating them. CDR3 size: 15 residues. This sequence was found in a woman between 18 and 29 years old in good health and CMV-seronegative. The specimen was PBMCs. The chain carries TRBV9 and TRBJ2-1; D possibly corresponds to TRBD2 (6 bases). CDR3 bases: TGTGCCAGCAGCGTAGTGTCGGGGGAATACAATGAGCAGTTCTTC. Residues: CASSVVSGEYNEQFF.